This entry features one TCR beta chain sequence. Its antigen is currently not known. No base quality values were provided; no much bigger clone lies one nucleotide off. Each collaborating institution followed its own protocols to collect whole blood in K2EDTA tubes. For TCRbeta analysis, collaborators shipped samples in one of three forms: frozen whole blood, isolated PBMCs, or DNA extracted from either of those sample types. TCRbeta CDR3 regions were amplified from genomic DNA by means of the immunoSEQ Assay, a bias-controlled multiplex PCR. The paper's data handling went like this. Nucleated cell counts per sample were estimated from amplification of reference gene primers within the assay. To quantify the absolute abundance of each unique TCRbeta CDR3 rearrangement, sequence reads were collapsed and filtered. For each sample, productive Simpson clonality was calculated as the square root of Simpson's diversity index across productive rearrangements. The source is immuneACCESS, and TCRdb retained only in-frame sequences with V and J called. Part of the clones is not carried over; for the studies checked, unresolved V genes explain less than half of this, and the remainder is unexplained. Clonal size and the V and J genes are those of that table, whereas D and trimming came from the DNA. The sample table contains about 260,000 clones; only one count was recorded for approximately 86% of them. The top ten clonotypes cover around 0.7% of the sample.

This sample stems from a study of blood T cell repertoires in COVID-19 (dated by TCRdb to the early 2020s). In the study overall: The collaborator samples originated in the United States, Italy and Spain and spanned the acute and convalescent phases of COVID-19. The material from the prospective study consisted of cDNA or gDNA derived from T cells, B-cell-depleted T cells, or PBMCs. Subjects who had been exposed to COVID-19, were actively infected with it, or had recovered from it provided the deeply sampled blood TCRbeta repertoires that made up the dataset. The repertoires were released in a freely available public database intended as a resource for research on the immune response to SARS-CoV-2. The samples were drawn from the first 160 participants of the ongoing ImmuneRACE study and from 1,200 or so subjects provided by 6 global collaborators. The sample metadata nearly always contained a de-identified subject ID, COVID-19 status, age in years and sex. Where available, HLA class I and class II types were obtained from metadata supplied by the sample provider rather than from assay-based typing.

What the research found in general, with its limitations: The quantity of clinical and demographic metadata differed by source and by participant and was supplied without curation.

The source of this sequence is a human donor in a cohort sampled during active COVID-19. Sequencing input: peripheral blood.

CDR3 region: CASSRDRGSSYEQYF. The nucleotide sequence is TGTGCCAGTAGTAGGGATCGGGGGAGCTCCTACGAGCAGTACTTC. The V gene is TRBV19 and the J gene is TRBJ2-7; 6 matching bases give a weak D call of TRBD2. CDR1 and CDR2 were assigned from the germline V gene (reference sequence) as LNHDA and SQIVND. The V end loses 4 bases and the J end loses 0 bases, and a stretch of 13 bases separates them. Measured from the cysteine to the phenylalanine, the CDR3 is 15 residues long. Only the CDR3 portion is preserved as DNA: 45 bases, with reading frame beginning at the first base.